The 21 T cell receptor beta chains below were found in one sample sequenced in a study of T cell clonotyping in hematopoietic cell transplantation. The table came from immunoSEQ multiplex PCR; TCRdb's copy has only in-frame clones and leaves some out. The data contain around 5,000 clones, about 30% of them singletons. The time point here: recipient sample about 28 days before transplant, after cytoreduction. The sequencing here drew on peripheral blood mononuclear cells, taken before stem cell transplant. The receptors were gathered from a man aged 50-60 years with myelofibrosis. Some clones in this sample may be carry-over from other donors' samples.

This clone appeared a few times. V gene TRBV7-2 combines with J gene TRBJ1-2; 9 bases agree with TRBD1. The CDR3 is 15 amino acids. The trim removed 5 bases at V and 7 bases at J, leaving 11 bases unmatched. Germline values: CDR1 SGHTA, CDR2 FQGNSA. The CDR3 reads CASSKPGQGPTGYTF. The CDR3 DNA reads TGTGCCAGCAGCAAACCGGGACAGGGCCCCACTGGCTACACCTTC. Full variable domain (remainder filled in from reference TRBV7-2 and TRBJ1-2): GAGVSQSPSNKVTEKGKDVELRCDPISGHTALYWYRQSLGQGLEFLIYFQGNSAPDKSGLPSDRFSAERTGGSVSTLTIQRTQQEDSAVYLCASSKPGQGPTGYTFGSGTRLTVV.

This clone has just a few counts. The V and J genes are TRBV9 and TRBJ1-1; D gene unclear. V shed 3 bases and J shed 3 bases, with 9 bases lying between them. Germline CDR1 SGDLS, CDR2 YYNGEE. The CDR3 covers 13 residues. CDR3 nucleotide sequence: TGTGCCAGCAGCGCCCTGACGGACACTGAAGCTTTCTTT. It codes for CASSALTDTEAFF.

This clone was picked up a small number of times. The rearrangement uses TRBV6-5 and TRBJ2-5; TRBD2 matches at 11 bases. The end of the DNA aligns better with TRBJ2-7, so the J call may be wrong. The CDR3 runs 15 residues. Per germline, CDR1 MNHEY and CDR2 SVGAGI. CDR3 in amino acids: CASRRLAGGAREQYF. CDR3 nucleotides: TGTGCCAGCAGAAGATTAGCGGGAGGGGCCCGCGAGCAGTACTTC.

This clone is categorized as medium-sized. The junction does not match germline at one end; this may be a read error. The chain recombines TRBV28 with TRBJ2-7; unclear D gene. Germline V gene sequence: CDR1 MDHEN, CDR2 SYDVKM. The CDR3 length is 11 residues. The DNA for the CDR3 is TGTGCCAGCAGTTACCCAGAACAGAAGATCTTC. As protein: CASSYPEQKIF.

This clone qualifies as medium-sized (0.01 to 0.1%). V and J are TRBV28 and TRBJ2-7; 8 bases fit TRBD1. This CDR3 spans 12 amino acids. Germline values: CDR1 MDHEN, CDR2 SYDVKM. The ends lost 11 bases at V and 2 bases at J; junction bases unmatched: 5. In DNA form, the CDR3 reads TGTGCCTCAGGACAGGGTCCCTACGAGCAGTACTTC. Its translation: CASGQGPYEQYF.

The genes are TRBV6-5 and TRBJ2-7, with TRBD1 identical over 8 bases. CDR1 MNHEY and CDR2 SVGAGI come from the germline V gene. Trimming cost V 0 bases and J 4 bases; bases outside gene matches: 5. This CDR3 is built from 15 residues. The CDR3: CASSYSTGAGYEQYF. CDR3 DNA: TGTGCCAGCAGTTACTCGACAGGGGCGGGGTACGAGCAGTACTTC.

The chain carries TRBV6-1 and TRBJ2-7, with 13 bases identical to TRBD2. The CDR3 length is 15 residues. Germline CDR1 MNHNS, CDR2 SASEGT. The V segment lost 7 bases and the J segment 6 bases; nucleotides outside the gene matches: 9. CDR3: CASTGTSGDLGEQYF. For the CDR3, the DNA is TGTGCCAGCACCGGGACTAGCGGGGACCTGGGCGAGCAGTACTTC.

V usage is TRBV6-5 and J usage is TRBJ1-2, with a possible D match to TRBD1 (6 bases). The germline CDR1 and CDR2 sequences are MNHEY and SVGAGI. This CDR3 contains 14 residues. V lost 6 bases to trimming and J lost 5 bases, with 16 bases between them. Here the CDR3 DNA reads TGTGCCAGCAGAAAACGGGGGGCTTGGTATGGCTACACCTTC. It codes for CASRKRGAWYGYTF.

This clone came up a few times. J is TRBJ1-1 and V is TRBV2, with D possibly being TRBD1 (6 bases). The CDR3 has 12 amino acids. Between the trimmed V and J ends, which lost 4 bases and 7 bases, there was a span of 10 bases. Per germline, CDR1 SNHLY and CDR2 FYNNEI. CDR3 in DNA: TGTGCCAGCAGTGGGGACACGATTGAAGCTTTCTTT. The encoded protein is CASSGDTIEAFF.

The rearrangement links TRBV25-1 to TRBJ1-2; D unresolved. This CDR3 contains 14 residues. Germline-derived CDR1 and CDR2 are MGHDK and SYGVNS. V was pared by 6 bases and J by 2 bases, with 13 bases between. CDR3 DNA: TGTGCCAGCAGCCCGATTAGGGTCAACTATGGCTACACCTTC. It translates to CASSPIRVNYGYTF.

The chain recombines TRBV30 with TRBJ2-5, with D perhaps matching TRBD1 (6 bases). The J call is in doubt because the DNA end fits TRBJ2-7 better. This CDR3 has 14 amino acids. The V gene's germline CDR1 is GTSNPN and CDR2 SVGIG (reference sequence). The CDR3 loop reads CAWSVGGTSYEQYF. The CDR3 nucleotides are TGTGCCTGGAGTGTAGGGGGAACCTCCTACGAGCAGTACTTC.

J is TRBJ2-3 and V is TRBV30; 10 bases are shared with TRBD2. This CDR3 is 14 amino acids long. V shed 2 bases and J 4 bases; nucleotides not matched to a gene: 3. CDR1 GTSNPN and CDR2 SVGIG come from the germline V gene (reference sequence). Here the CDR3 reads CAWSLAGGPDTQYF. In DNA form, the CDR3 reads TGTGCCTGGAGTTTAGCGGGGGGCCCAGATACGCAGTATTTT.

This clone was detected a few times. This chain uses TRBV5-6 with TRBJ2-7; D not resolved. Trimming pared 4 bases from V and 6 bases from J, leaving 32 bases between. Looked up from germline, CDR1 is SGHDT and CDR2 is YYEEEE. This CDR3 spans 19 amino acids. This chain's CDR3 is CASSAYRVSGPSSLREQYF. CDR3 in DNA: TGTGCCAGCAGCGCCTACCGGGTGTCCGGTCCCTCTTCCTTACGCGAGCAGTACTTC.

The chain uses TRBV6-5 and TRBJ1-2, with TRBD1 matching over 10 bases. J lost 5 bases, V lost 4 bases, and 7 bases had no gene match. CDR1 and CDR2 (germline): MNHEY, SVGAGI. CDR3 length: 15 residues. CDR3 DNA sequence: TGTGCCAGCAGTTTCATCGGGACAGGGGTTTATGGCTACACCTTC. Translated, it gives CASSFIGTGVYGYTF.

V and J are TRBV29-1 and TRBJ2-7; D possibly corresponds to TRBD2 (5 bases). Trimming took 6 bases from V and 5 from J, leaving 8 bases between them. Per the germline V gene, CDR1 is SQVTM and CDR2 is ANQGSEA. The CDR3 is 10 amino acids. DNA of the CDR3: TGCAGCGTCGAGGAGGACGAGCAGTACTTC. Protein: CSVEEDEQYF.

The gene calls are TRBV7-2 and TRBJ2-7, with D hard to call. V lost 3 bases, J lost 5 bases, and 5 bases lay in between. Germline V gene sequence: CDR1 SGHTA, CDR2 FQGNSA. The CDR3 contains 11 residues. The CDR3 reads CASSLINEQYF. CDR3 sequence (DNA): TGTGCCAGCAGCTTGATAAACGAGCAGTACTTC.

This clone appeared a few times. V gene TRBV30 combines with J gene TRBJ2-7; possibly TRBD2 for D (6 bases). The CDR3 totals 13 residues. Trimming removed 7 bases from V and 6 bases from J, with 19 bases in between. In germline, CDR1 is GTSNPN, CDR2 SVGIG (reference sequence). CDR3 amino acids: CAFSGTVRVEQYF. The CDR3 DNA follows: TGTGCCTTCTCCGGGACTGTACGTGTCGAGCAGTACTTC.

This clone was seen a few times. The chain uses TRBV30 and TRBJ1-5; 7 bases fit TRBD1. This CDR3 region has 13 residues. V lost 2 bases and J lost 5; bases outside the gene matches: 3. Germline lookup yields CDR1 GTSNPN and CDR2 SVGIG (reference sequence). CDR3 protein: CAWSPRGDQPQHF. Written as DNA, the CDR3 is TGTGCCTGGAGTCCCAGGGGGGATCAGCCCCAGCATTTT.

The chain recombines TRBV6-5 with TRBJ2-7; unclear D gene. The CDR3 covers 13 residues. Germline V lookup: CDR1 MNHEY, CDR2 SVGAGI. Trimming took 2 bases from V and 3 from J, leaving 8 bases between them. CDR3 nucleotide sequence: TGTGCCAGCAGTTACGACCAGCGCTACGAGCAGTACTTC. Translating gives CASSYDQRYEQYF.

The CDR3 reads CAWSVRFGSDSYEQYF. In DNA form, the CDR3 reads TGTGCCTGGAGTGTTAGATTCGGGAGCGACTCCTACGAGCAGTACTTC. The chain recombines TRBV30 with TRBJ2-7; tentatively, D is TRBD2 (6 bases). V dropped 0 bases and J dropped 0 bases, with 15 bases sitting between them. The CDR3 length is 16 residues. The germline gives CDR1 GTSNPN, CDR2 SVGIG (reference sequence).

The CDR3 loop reads CASSYGGYTF. The DNA of the CDR3 is TGTGCCAGCAGTTATGGGGGCTACACCTTC. The genes are TRBV6-6 and TRBJ1-2; D gene unclear. CDR3 size: 10 residues. CDR1 is MNHNY, CDR2 SVGAGI, per germline (reference sequence). Between the trimmed V and J ends, which lost 3 bases and 8 bases, there was a span of 4 bases.